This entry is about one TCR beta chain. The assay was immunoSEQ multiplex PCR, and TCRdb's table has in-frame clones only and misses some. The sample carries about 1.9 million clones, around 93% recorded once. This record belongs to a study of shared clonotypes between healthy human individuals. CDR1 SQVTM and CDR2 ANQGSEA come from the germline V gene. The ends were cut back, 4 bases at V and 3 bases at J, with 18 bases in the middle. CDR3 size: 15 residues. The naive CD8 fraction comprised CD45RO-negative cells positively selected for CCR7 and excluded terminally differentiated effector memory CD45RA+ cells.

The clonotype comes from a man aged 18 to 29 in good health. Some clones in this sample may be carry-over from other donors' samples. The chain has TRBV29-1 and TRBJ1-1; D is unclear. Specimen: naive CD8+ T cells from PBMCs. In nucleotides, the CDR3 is TGCAGCGTTGGGGGATGGCGGGAAGGTGACACTGAAGCTTTCTTT. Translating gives CSVGGWREGDTEAFF. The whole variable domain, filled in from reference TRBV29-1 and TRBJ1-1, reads SAVISQKPSRDICQRGTSLTIQCQVDSQVTMMFWYRQQPGQSLTLIATANQGSEATYESGFVIDKFPISRPNLTFSTLTVSNMSPEDSSIYLCSVGGWREGDTEAFFGQGTRLTVV.